A single count supports the clone carrying this TCR beta chain. Its antigen remains unknown. Only in-frame clones appear in the TCRdb table, and some are missing; sequencing was by immunoSEQ multiplex PCR. Of tens of thousands of clones in the sample, over 75% were seen once. Per the germline V gene, CDR1 is SGHKS and CDR2 is YYEKEE (reference sequence). V trimming: 4 bases; J trimming: 4 bases; junction bases outside the gene matches: 5. The CDR3 covers 14 residues. The sample is drawn from a study of OX40 agonist ivuxolimab in advanced cancers. Study-level background: Administration of intravenous ivuxolimab to patients occurred every 2 weeks at 0.01 to 10 mg/kg. Overall study findings and caveats: CD8+ T cells (on average) carried more expanded clones than CD4+ T cells.

This TCR was recovered from an adult with an advanced solid tumor such as melanoma, head and neck, liver or kidney cancer. The J gene is TRBJ2-7, the V gene TRBV5-5; 10 nucleotides agree with TRBD2. The input for sequencing was CD4+ or CD8+ T cells sorted from blood, taken in a trial of the OX40 agonist ivuxolimab. The CDR3 region has the DNA TGTGCCAGCAGCCGGACTAGCGGAAAATACGAGCAGTACTTC. Translating it yields CASSRTSGKYEQYF. Drawing the rest from reference TRBV5-5 and TRBJ2-7, the complete variable domain is DAGVTQSPTHLIKTRGQQVTLRCSPISGHKSVSWYQQVLGQGPQFIFQYYEKEERGRGNFPDRFSARQFPNYSSELNVNALLLGDSALYLCASSRTSGKYEQYFGPGTRLTVT.